Listed below are T cell receptor beta chains from one sample, sequenced in a study of T cells in Graves' hyperthyroidism and ophthalmopathy. TCRdb recomputed calls from the multiplex PCR reads with MiXCR, one row per CDR3 protein. The repertoire holds about 400,000 distinct CDR3 sequences, with less than 20% as singletons. The sequencing sample was made of blood. Receptors were obtained from a woman between 18 and 29 years old with Graves' hyperthyroidism that later progressed to Graves' ophthalmopathy. Each CDR3 is given with its conserved first and last residue. Fields, in order: D gene, V gene, J gene, CDR3 length, clone size, CDR3 DNA, CDR3 protein. A D gene is named only where the DNA matches it firmly. Some rows mark clone size as missing; the rest say once, few, many or name a class of expanded clone.

>-|TRBV6-1|TRBJ2-7|16|many
TGTGCCAGCAGTTCCGGGCCTGAGGGGATGTTCGGCGAGCAGTACTTC
CASSSGPEGMFGEQYF
>-|TRBV5-1|TRBJ2-7|14|many
TGCGCCAGCAGCTTAGGGGGAGGAGGATACGAGCAGTACTTC
CASSLGGGGYEQYF
>-|TRBV6-1|TRBJ2-7|12|-
TGTGCCAGCACCCATCGTACGATCGATCAGTACTTC
CASTHRTIDQYF
>TRBD2|TRBV15|TRBJ2-5|19|many
TGTGCCACCAGCAGAGATTCTCCAGCGGGAGGACCGTGGCCTGAGACCCAGTACTTC
CATSRDSPAGGPWPETQYF
>-|TRBV5-1|TRBJ2-7|16|-
TGCGCCAGCAGCCTGTTACGGGACTCATCTGACGCCGAGCAGTACTTC
CASSLLRDSSDAEQYF
>TRBD2|TRBV28|TRBJ2-1|14|-
TGTGCCAGCGAAACTAGCGGGAGTGGGAATGAGCAGTTCTTC
CASETSGSGNEQFF
>TRBD2|TRBV20-1|TRBJ2-7|15|few
TGCAGTGCTAGAGATCCCCTCGGGGGGATCTACGAGCAGTACTTC
CSARDPLGGIYEQYF
>-|TRBV20-1|TRBJ2-7|15|many
TGCAGTGCTAGGGGTCCAGACTTTTATACCTACGAGCAGTACTTC
CSARGPDFYTYEQYF
>TRBD1|TRBV2|TRBJ1-4|12|many
TGTGCCAACCGGGACAGGGGTGAAAAACTGTTTTTT
CANRDRGEKLFF
>TRBD2|TRBV6-1|TRBJ2-5|15|many
TGTGCCAGCAGTGAGGGACTAGCGTCTAGAGAGACCCAGTACTTC
CASSEGLASRETQYF
>-|TRBV29-1|TRBJ2-7|14|many
TGCAGCGCCATTTTGGGCGGATTCCCCAACGAGCAGTACTTC
CSAILGGFPNEQYF
>TRBD2|TRBV19|TRBJ2-5|16|-
TGTGCCAGTAGTATCGGACTAGCGGGAGTACAAGAGACCCAGTACTTC
CASSIGLAGVQETQYF
>-|TRBV28|TRBJ1-2|12|many
TGTGCCAGCAGTTTCATACAGGGTGGCTACACCTTC
CASSFIQGGYTF
>-|TRBV7-9|TRBJ1-3|16|few
TGTGCCAGCAGCTTAGGGCGCGGGTACTCTGGAAACACCATATATTTT
CASSLGRGYSGNTIYF
>TRBD2|TRBV11-2|TRBJ2-3|13|many
TGTGCCAGTGGGACTAGCGGGAAAGATACGCAGTATTTT
CASGTSGKDTQYF
>-|TRBV6-6|TRBJ2-7|15|few
TGTGCCAGCAGTTACTCGAGCAGGGGCCCCTACGAGCAGTACTTC
CASSYSSRGPYEQYF
>TRBD2|TRBV7-9|TRBJ2-1|15|-
TGTGCCAGCAGCCGGACTAGCGGGAGGGTTAATGAGCAGTTCTTC
CASSRTSGRVNEQFF
>TRBD2|TRBV29-1|TRBJ2-7|17|many
TGCAGCGTTGAAGGCCTCCGACTAGCGGGAGGCCCCTACGAGCAGTACTTC
CSVEGLRLAGGPYEQYF
>TRBD2|TRBV7-8|TRBJ2-1|16|many
TGTGCCAGCAGCCTCAAGCGACTAGCGGGAGCTAATGAGCAGTTCTTC
CASSLKRLAGANEQFF
>-|TRBV18|TRBJ2-5|13|many
TGTGCCAGCTCACCAGGGACACAAGAGACCCAGTACTTC
CASSPGTQETQYF
>-|TRBV20-1|TRBJ1-4|13|many
TGCAGTGCTAGAAAGGGTAAAGGCGAAAAACTGTTTTTT
CSARKGKGEKLFF
>TRBD1|TRBV7-8|TRBJ1-2|14|many
TGTGCCAGCAGCTTAGCCCAGGGGGCTCGGGGCTACACCTTC
CASSLAQGARGYTF
>-|TRBV3-1|TRBJ1-2|13|many
TGTGCCAGCAGCCATGCGGCCGGGGGTGGCTACACCTTC
CASSHAAGGGYTF
>-|TRBV27|TRBJ2-3|14|-
TGTGCCAGCAGGAGGGACTGGATCACAGATACGCAGTATTTT
CASRRDWITDTQYF
>-|TRBV6-2/TRBV6-3|TRBJ2-7|14|-
TGTGCCAGCAGCAGGGTCAGCAACACCCACGAGCAGTACTTC
CASSRVSNTHEQYF
>TRBD1|TRBV12-3/TRBV12-4|TRBJ1-1|14|-
TGTGCCAGCAGTTTTCAGGGGGGAAACACTGAAGCTTCCTTT
CASSFQGGNTEASF
>TRBD2|TRBV10-3|TRBJ2-1|17|-
TGTGCCATCAGTGACTTGGCTAGCGGGAGCTCCTACAATGAGCAGTTCTTC
CAISDLASGSSYNEQFF
>-|TRBV29-1|TRBJ2-1|11|many
TGCAGCGTTGGAGACAGGAATGAGCAGTTCTTC
CSVGDRNEQFF
>-|TRBV2|TRBJ1-5|15|-
TGTGCCAGCAGTGAGTCGGGGGGGTCGGCGCAGCCCCAGCATTTT
CASSESGGSAQPQHF
>-|TRBV24-1|TRBJ2-5|12|-
TGTGCCACCAGTGATCTCCAAGAGACCCAGTACTTC
CATSDLQETQYF
>-|TRBV7-8|TRBJ2-1|15|many
TGTGCCAGCAGCTTAGTGGCCAGCTCCTACAATGAGCAGTTCTTC
CASSLVASSYNEQFF
>-|TRBV7-9|TRBJ2-7|16|few
TGTGCCAGCAGCCGCGCCGGCGGGGGCATCTCCTACGAGCAGTACTTC
CASSRAGGGISYEQYF
>-|TRBV28|TRBJ2-7|12|many
TGTGCCAGCAGTTGGTTAAAATACGAGCAGTACTTC
CASSWLKYEQYF
>TRBD1|TRBV28|TRBJ2-1|15|many
TGTGCCAGCAGCAAACAGGGGGGCTCCTACAATGAGCAGTTCTTC
CASSKQGGSYNEQFF
>-|TRBV24-1|TRBJ2-1|14|few
TGTGCCACCAGTGATTTTGTCAGGGCAAATGAGCAGTTCTTC
CATSDFVRANEQFF
>-|TRBV12-3/TRBV12-4|TRBJ1-2|13|many
TGTGCCAGCAGTTTTCAGGAGAACTATGGCTACACCTTC
CASSFQENYGYTF
>TRBD1|TRBV20-1|TRBJ2-5|13|many
TGCAGTGCTAGAAAGACAGGGCGAGAGACCCAGTACTTC
CSARKTGRETQYF
>TRBD1|TRBV10-3|TRBJ2-1|17|-
TGTGCCATCAGTGTTGGGCAGGGGGCTCGAATCTACAATGAGCAGTTCTTC
CAISVGQGARIYNEQFF
>-|TRBV6-1|TRBJ2-1|15|many
TGTGCCAGCAGTGAAGTCGGTGGGGCTGCGGGACAGCAGTTCTTC
CASSEVGGAAGQQFF
>-|TRBV24-1|TRBJ1-1|12|few
TGTGCCACCAGTGATCCCCGTGGTGAAGCTTTCTTT
CATSDPRGEAFF
>TRBD1|TRBV7-2|TRBJ2-2|16|many
TGTGCCAGCAGCTTATTGAGGGCAGGGGGCACCGGGGAGCTGTTTTTT
CASSLLRAGGTGELFF
>-|TRBV6-2/TRBV6-3|TRBJ1-1|14|many
TGTGCCAGCATCCTGACCTCCTGGGAGGGTGAAGCTTTCTTT
CASILTSWEGEAFF